This record covers a single TCR beta chain. The antigen is not known. This specimen comes from a study of response to subunit inactivated influenza vaccine. Overall study findings and caveats: Seasonal influenza vaccination, on each occasion, was suggested by the authors to recruit few new T cells.

TCRdb re-called the RT-PCR reads with MiXCR, one entry per CDR3 protein. There are 250,000 to 350,000 distinct CDR3 sequences in the sample; 20% to 25% occur only once, and 10% lies in the top ten. The germline V and J ends were trimmed by 6 bases and 1 base, with 12 bases remaining between them. The CDR3 is made up of 13 amino acids. Germline loops: CDR1 SQVTM, CDR2 ANQGSEA. The chain combines TRBV29-1 with TRBJ1-1, with D tentatively TRBD1 (6 bases). The material was PBMCs from blood, obtained 21 months after vaccination. The sequence was obtained from a man aged 45 to 70 who received an inactivated influenza vaccine. Written as DNA, the CDR3 is TGCAGCGTCCAGGGGATGCCGAACACTGAAGCTTTCTTT. It is translated as CSVQGMPNTEAFF.